This T cell receptor beta chain derives from a study of blood T cell repertoires in COVID-19. On the study more broadly: Collection of acute and convalescent COVID-19 samples took place in the United States, Italy and Spain. Nucleic acid was either cDNA or gDNA, and it came from T cells, B-cell-depleted T cells, or PBMCs.

Some clones are missing from TCRdb's copy, which holds only in-frame ones; the method was immunoSEQ multiplex PCR. This sample has hundreds of thousands of clones, with around 91% found just once. Germline V lookup: CDR1 MNHNY, CDR2 SVGAGI (reference sequence). V was clipped by 2 bases and J by 0 bases; unmatched bases: 2. The length of the CDR3 is 16 residues. This receptor was obtained from a woman aged 18-29 years with acute COVID-19. This chain joins TRBV6-6 and TRBJ2-3; 10 nucleotides match TRBD2. The sequencing sample was made of PBMCs or T cells enriched from blood (not recorded which). CDR3 in amino acids: CASSYTSGTSTDTQYF. The DNA of the CDR3 is TGTGCCAGCAGTTACACTAGCGGGACTAGCACAGATACGCAGTATTTT.